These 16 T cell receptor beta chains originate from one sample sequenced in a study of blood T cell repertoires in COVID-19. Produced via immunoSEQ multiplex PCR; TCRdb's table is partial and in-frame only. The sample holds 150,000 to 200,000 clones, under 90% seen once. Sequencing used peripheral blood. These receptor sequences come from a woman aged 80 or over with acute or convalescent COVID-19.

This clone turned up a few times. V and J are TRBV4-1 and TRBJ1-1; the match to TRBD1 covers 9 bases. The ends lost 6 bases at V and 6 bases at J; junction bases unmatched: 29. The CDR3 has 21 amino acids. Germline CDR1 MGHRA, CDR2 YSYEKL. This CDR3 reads CASRGISSTGGIGWMGSEAFF. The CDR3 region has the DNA TGCGCCAGCAGAGGGATATCGAGTACAGGGGGCATTGGGTGGATGGGGTCTGAAGCTTTCTTT.

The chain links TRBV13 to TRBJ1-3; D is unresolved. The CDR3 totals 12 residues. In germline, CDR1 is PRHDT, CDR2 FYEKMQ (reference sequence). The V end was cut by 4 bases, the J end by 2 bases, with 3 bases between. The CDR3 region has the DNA TGTGCCAGCAGCTCCGCTGGAAACACCATATATTTT. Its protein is CASSSAGNTIYF.

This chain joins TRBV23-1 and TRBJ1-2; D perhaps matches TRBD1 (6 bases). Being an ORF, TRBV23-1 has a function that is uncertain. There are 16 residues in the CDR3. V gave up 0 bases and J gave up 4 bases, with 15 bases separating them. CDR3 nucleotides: TGCGCCAGCAGTCAATCTAAAGCCAGGGGCGGCTATGGCTACACCTTC. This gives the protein CASSQSKARGGYGYTF.

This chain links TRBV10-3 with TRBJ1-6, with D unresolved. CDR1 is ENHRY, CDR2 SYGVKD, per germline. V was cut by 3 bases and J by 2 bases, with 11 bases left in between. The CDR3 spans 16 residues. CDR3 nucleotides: TGTGCCATCAGTGAAAACGGCAGGACCTATAATTCACCCCTCCACTTT. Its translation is CAISENGRTYNSPLHF.

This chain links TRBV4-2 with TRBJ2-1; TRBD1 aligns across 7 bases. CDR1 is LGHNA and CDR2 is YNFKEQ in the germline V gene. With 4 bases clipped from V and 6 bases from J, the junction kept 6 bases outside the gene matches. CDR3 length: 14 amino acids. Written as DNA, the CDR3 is TGTGCCAGCAGCCGACAGGGCGAGGGCAATGAGCAGTTCTTC. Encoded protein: CASSRQGEGNEQFF.

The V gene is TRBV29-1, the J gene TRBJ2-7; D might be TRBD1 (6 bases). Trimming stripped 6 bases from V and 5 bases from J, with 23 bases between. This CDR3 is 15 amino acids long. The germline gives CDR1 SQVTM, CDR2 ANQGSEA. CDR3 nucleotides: TGCAGCGTGATGGCCAGGGACATCGGACGACACGAGCAGTACTTC. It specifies CSVMARDIGRHEQYF.

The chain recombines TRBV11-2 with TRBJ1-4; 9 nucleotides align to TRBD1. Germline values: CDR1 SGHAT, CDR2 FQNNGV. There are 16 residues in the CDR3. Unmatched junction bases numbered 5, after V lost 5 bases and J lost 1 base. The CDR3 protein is CASSKTGGLTNEKLFF. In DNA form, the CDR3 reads TGTGCCAGCAGCAAGACAGGGGGTTTAACTAATGAAAAACTGTTTTTT.

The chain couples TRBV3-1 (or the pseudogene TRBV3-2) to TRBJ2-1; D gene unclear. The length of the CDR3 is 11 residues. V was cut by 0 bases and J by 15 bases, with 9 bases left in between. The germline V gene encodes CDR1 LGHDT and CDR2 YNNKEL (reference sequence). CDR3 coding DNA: TGTGCCAGCAGCCAAGATAGTCTGCGGTTCTTC. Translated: CASSQDSLRFF.

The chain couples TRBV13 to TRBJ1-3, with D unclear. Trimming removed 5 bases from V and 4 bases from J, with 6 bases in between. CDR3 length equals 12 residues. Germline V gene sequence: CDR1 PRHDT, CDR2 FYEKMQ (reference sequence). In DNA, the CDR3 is TGTGCCAGCAGCCTACAGGGAAACACCATATATTTT. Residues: CASSLQGNTIYF. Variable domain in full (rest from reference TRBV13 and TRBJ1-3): AAGVIQSPRHLIKEKRETATLKCYPIPRHDTVYWYQQGPGQDPQFLISFYEKMQSDKGSIPDRFSAQQFSDYHSELNMSSLELGDSALYFCASSLQGNTIYFGEGSWLTVV.

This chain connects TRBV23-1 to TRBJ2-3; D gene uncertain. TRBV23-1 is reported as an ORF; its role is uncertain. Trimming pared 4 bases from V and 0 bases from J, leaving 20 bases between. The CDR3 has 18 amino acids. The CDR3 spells CASSLPFTQPPSTDTQYF. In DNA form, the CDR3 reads TGCGCCAGCAGTCTCCCCTTTACACAGCCGCCTAGCACAGATACGCAGTATTTT.

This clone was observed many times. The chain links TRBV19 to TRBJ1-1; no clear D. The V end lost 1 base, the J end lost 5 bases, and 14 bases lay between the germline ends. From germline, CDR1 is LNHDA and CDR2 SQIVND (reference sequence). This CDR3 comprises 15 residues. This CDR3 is CASSIGGSWKTEAFF. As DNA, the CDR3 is TGTGCCAGTAGTATAGGAGGGAGTTGGAAAACTGAAGCTTTCTTT. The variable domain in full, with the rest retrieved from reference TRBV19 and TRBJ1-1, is DGGITQSPKYLFRKEGQNVTLSCEQNLNHDAMYWYRQDPGQGLRLIYYSQIVNDFQKGDIAEGYSVSREKKESFPLTVTSAQKNPTAFYLCASSIGGSWKTEAFFGQGTRLTVV.

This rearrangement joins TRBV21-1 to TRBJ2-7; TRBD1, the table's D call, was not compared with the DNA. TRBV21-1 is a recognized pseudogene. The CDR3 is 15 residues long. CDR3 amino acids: CASSKMEQGIYEQYF. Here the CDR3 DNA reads TGTGCCAGCAGCAAAATGGAGCAGGGGATCTACGAGCAGTACTTC.

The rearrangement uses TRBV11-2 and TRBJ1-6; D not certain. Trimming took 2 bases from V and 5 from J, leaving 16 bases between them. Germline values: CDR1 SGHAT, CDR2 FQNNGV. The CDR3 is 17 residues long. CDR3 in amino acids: CASSLLGLQMNNSPLHF. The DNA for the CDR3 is TGTGCCAGCAGCTTACTGGGCTTACAGATGAATAATTCACCCCTCCACTTT.

This CDR3 reads CASSLGSSGSQGYEQYF. The CDR3, as DNA: TGCGCCAGCAGCTTGGGGAGTAGCGGTTCCCAGGGCTACGAGCAGTACTTC. The chain joins TRBV5-1 to TRBJ2-7, with TRBD2 as a possible D gene (6 bases). Trimming removed 0 bases at V and 3 bases at J, with 19 bases between. The CDR3 spans 17 residues. Looked up from germline, CDR1 is SGHRS and CDR2 is YFSETQ.

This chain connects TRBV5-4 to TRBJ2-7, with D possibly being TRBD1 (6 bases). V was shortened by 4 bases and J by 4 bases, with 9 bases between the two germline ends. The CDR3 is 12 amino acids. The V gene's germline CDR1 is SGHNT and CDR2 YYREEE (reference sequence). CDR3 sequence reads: CASSTDSYEQYF. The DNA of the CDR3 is TGTGCCAGCAGCACGGACAGTTACGAGCAGTACTTC.

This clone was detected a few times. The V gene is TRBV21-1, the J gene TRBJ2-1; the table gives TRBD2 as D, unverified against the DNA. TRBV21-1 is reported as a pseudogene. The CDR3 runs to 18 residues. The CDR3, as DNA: TGTGCCAGCAGCGCAGGGGGGACTAGCGGGACGTACTACAATGAGCAGTTCTTC. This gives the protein CASSAGGTSGTYYNEQFF.